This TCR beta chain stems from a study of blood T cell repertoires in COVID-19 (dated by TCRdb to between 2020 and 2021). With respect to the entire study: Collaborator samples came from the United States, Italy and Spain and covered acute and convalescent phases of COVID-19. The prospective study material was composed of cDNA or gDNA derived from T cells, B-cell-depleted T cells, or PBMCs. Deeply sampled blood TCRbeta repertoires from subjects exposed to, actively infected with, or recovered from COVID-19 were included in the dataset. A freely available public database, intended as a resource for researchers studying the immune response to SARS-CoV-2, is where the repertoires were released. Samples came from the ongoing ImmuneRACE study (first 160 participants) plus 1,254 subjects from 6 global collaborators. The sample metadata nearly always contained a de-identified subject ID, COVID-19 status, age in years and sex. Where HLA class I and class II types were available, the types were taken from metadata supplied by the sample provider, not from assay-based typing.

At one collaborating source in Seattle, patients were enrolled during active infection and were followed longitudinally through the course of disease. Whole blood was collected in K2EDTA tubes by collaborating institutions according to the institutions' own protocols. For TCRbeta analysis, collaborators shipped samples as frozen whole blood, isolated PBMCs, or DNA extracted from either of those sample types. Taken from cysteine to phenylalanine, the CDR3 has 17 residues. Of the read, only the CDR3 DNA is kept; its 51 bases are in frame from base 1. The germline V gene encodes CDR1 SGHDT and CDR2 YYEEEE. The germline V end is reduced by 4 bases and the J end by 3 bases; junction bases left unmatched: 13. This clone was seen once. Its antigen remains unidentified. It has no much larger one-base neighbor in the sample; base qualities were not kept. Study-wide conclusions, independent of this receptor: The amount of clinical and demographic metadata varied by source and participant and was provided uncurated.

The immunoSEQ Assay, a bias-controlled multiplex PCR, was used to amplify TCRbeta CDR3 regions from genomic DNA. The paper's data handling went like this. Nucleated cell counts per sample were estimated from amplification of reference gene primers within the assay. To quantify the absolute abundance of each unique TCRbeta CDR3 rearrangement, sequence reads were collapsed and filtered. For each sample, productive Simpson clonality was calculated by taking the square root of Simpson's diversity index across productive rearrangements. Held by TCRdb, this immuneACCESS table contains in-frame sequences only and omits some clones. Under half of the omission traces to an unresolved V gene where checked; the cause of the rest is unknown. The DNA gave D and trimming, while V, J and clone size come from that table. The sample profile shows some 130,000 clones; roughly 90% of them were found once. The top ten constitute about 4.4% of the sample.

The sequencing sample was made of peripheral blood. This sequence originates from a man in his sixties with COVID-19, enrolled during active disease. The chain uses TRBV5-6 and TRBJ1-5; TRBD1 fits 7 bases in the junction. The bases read TGTGCCAGCAGCCATCGAGATCAGGGGGGTTACAATCAGCCCCAGCATTTT. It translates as CASSHRDQGGYNQPQHF.